Shown below are 19 T cell receptor beta chains from a single sample sequenced in a study of beta chain features in type 1 diabetes. Study-level findings and limits: The study found moderately but significantly shorter TCRB CDR3s in all four CD4+ subsets of Type 1 diabetes patients.

Every bit of the isolated RNA underwent reverse transcription, so sequencing read expressed TCRB transcripts. Libraries were prepared by immunoSEQ multiplex PCR; TCRdb keeps only in-frame clonotypes and omits some of them. Among roughly 230,000 clones, 11% were seen once, and the ten largest hold approximately 0.015%. These receptors lack a known antigen. Sequencing input: naive CD4+ T cells from blood. The receptors stem from a man aged 25 to 45 with type 1 diabetes.

The chain carries TRBV11-2 and TRBJ2-2; 9 nucleotides agree with TRBD2. CDR1 is SGHAT and CDR2 is FQNNGV in the germline V gene. Trimming at V came to 3 bases and at J to 4 bases, leaving 6 bases not matched to a gene. There are 16 residues in the CDR3. The CDR3 here is CASSLGRGGLTGELFF. The CDR3 DNA reads TGTGCCAGCAGCTTGGGGCGGGGGGGCCTCACCGGGGAGCTGTTTTTT.

The chain combines TRBV27 with TRBJ2-6; D remains ambiguous. V lost 2 bases and J 0 bases, leaving 5 bases between the germline ends. The CDR3 runs to 15 residues. CDR1 and CDR2 from the germline V gene are MNHEY and SMNVEV (reference sequence). The CDR3 is CASSLEVSGANVLTF. Written as DNA, the CDR3 is TGTGCCAGCAGTTTAGAGGTCTCTGGGGCCAACGTCCTGACTTTC.

This clone was observed a few times. The chain carries TRBV6-1 and TRBJ2-7, with D perhaps matching TRBD2 (6 bases). The germline V gene encodes CDR1 MNHNS and CDR2 SASEGT. The CDR3 is 12 residues long. Trimming left V 6 bases short and J 4 bases short, with 10 bases between. The CDR3 DNA is TGTGCCAGCAGGCGGGGCCCTTACGAGCAGTACTTC. Amino acid sequence: CASRRGPYEQYF.

This clone was seen only a few times. The chain joins TRBV4-3 to TRBJ2-2; 7 positions agree with TRBD1. Trimming at V came to 0 bases and at J to 5 bases, leaving 6 bases not matched to a gene. The V gene's germline CDR1 is LGHNA and CDR2 YSLEER. The CDR3 has 16 residues. The CDR3 protein is CASSQEYYRGTGELFF. The CDR3 nucleotides read TGCGCCAGCAGCCAAGAGTACTACAGGGGAACCGGGGAGCTGTTTTTT.

The V gene is TRBV7-9, the J gene TRBJ2-7; the D is unclear. The CDR3 is 14 residues long. Germline assignment: CDR1 SEHNR and CDR2 FQNEAQ (reference sequence). V was clipped by 5 bases and J by 0 bases, with 11 bases between them. For the CDR3, the DNA is TGTGCCAGCAGCACCCGCCGGAGCTCCTACGAGCAGTACTTC. Translating gives CASSTRRSSYEQYF.

The chain combines TRBV6-5 with TRBJ2-7, with TRBD1 matching 7 bases. Germline V gene lookup returns CDR1 MNHEY and CDR2 SVGAGI. The CDR3 contains 15 residues. Unmatched junction bases numbered 11, after V lost 4 bases and J lost 5 bases. The CDR3 coding sequence is TGTGCCAGCAGTTCGACAGGGTCAGCCAGGAACGAGCAGTACTTC. Amino acid sequence: CASSSTGSARNEQYF.

The chain has TRBV9 and TRBJ1-6; 9 bases are a match to TRBD1. Germline values: CDR1 SGDLS, CDR2 YYNGEE. After removal of 2 bases from V and 8 bases from J, the junction contained 5 bases not matched to a gene. CDR3 length: 15 amino acids. CDR3 bases: TGTGCCAGCAGCGTTTCGGGACAGGGCGATTCACCCCTCCACTTT. Amino acids: CASSVSGQGDSPLHF.

This clone was seen only a few times. This chain connects TRBV2 to TRBJ2-1; the D gene is possibly TRBD1 (6 bases). The germline V and J ends were trimmed by 5 bases and 9 bases, with 11 bases remaining between them. CDR3 length equals 12 residues. Germline lookup yields CDR1 SNHLY and CDR2 FYNNEI. CDR3 residues: CASSTGFVEQFF. The DNA for the CDR3 is TGTGCCAGCAGTACAGGGTTCGTTGAGCAGTTCTTC.

The J gene is TRBJ2-4, the V gene TRBV6-1, with TRBD1 matching over 9 bases. CDR1 and CDR2 (germline): MNHNS, SASEGT. This CDR3 has 15 residues. J lost 9 bases, V lost 8 bases, and 14 bases had no gene match. The CDR3 is CASLRGQGWEIIQYF. In nucleotides, the CDR3 is TGTGCCAGCTTAAGGGGACAGGGATGGGAAATCATTCAGTACTTC.

The chain combines TRBV4-2 with TRBJ2-7; TRBD1 matches at 7 bases. Per germline, CDR1 LGHNA and CDR2 YNFKEQ. The CDR3 spans 15 residues. Unmatched junction bases numbered 9, after V lost 0 bases and J lost 7 bases. The CDR3 region has the DNA TGTGCCAGCAGCCAAGATACTAGGGGGCGCCGTGAGCAGTACTTC. This encodes CASSQDTRGRREQYF.

The genes are TRBV6-6 and TRBJ1-2; no reliable D call. Germline V gene sequence: CDR1 MNHNY, CDR2 SVGAGI (reference sequence). The CDR3 loop spans 16 amino acids. Trimming removed 0 bases at V and 8 bases at J, with 19 bases between. The chain's CDR3 is CASSYSNRGPAGGYTF. The CDR3 bases are TGTGCCAGCAGTTACTCGAATCGCGGGCCGGCGGGAGGCTACACCTTC.

This clone was observed a few times. One junction end disagrees with the germline gene, perhaps due to a read error. The V call is TRBV19, the J call TRBJ2-7, with D hard to call. Germline CDR1 is LNHDA and CDR2 is SQIVND (reference sequence). The CDR3 is 11 amino acids. For the CDR3, the DNA is TGTGCCAGTAGGATAGGAGACGAGCAGTACTTC. Its protein is CASRIGDEQYF.

This clone was seen more than once but under ten times. The rearrangement joins TRBV7-2 to TRBJ2-1; D may be TRBD1 (6 bases). This CDR3 is 15 amino acids long. Trimming left V 5 bases short and J 5 bases short, with 16 bases between. Germline V lookup: CDR1 SGHTA, CDR2 FQGNSA. CDR3 sequence: CASSQQGWYNNEQFF. The CDR3 coding sequence is TGTGCCAGCAGCCAACAGGGATGGTATAACAATGAGCAGTTCTTC. The full variable domain, in which reference TRBV7-2 and TRBJ2-1 provide the parts outside the CDR3, is GAGVSQSPSNKVTEKGKDVELRCDPISGHTALYWYRQSLGQGLEFLIYFQGNSAPDKSGLPSDRFSAERTGGSVSTLTIQRTQQEDSAVYLCASSQQGWYNNEQFFGPGTRLTVL.

The gene calls are TRBV7-9 and TRBJ2-1; TRBD1 aligns across 10 bases. The V and J ends lost 1 base and 0 bases, in that order; junction bases with no gene match: 3. This CDR3 is built from 17 residues. Per the germline V gene, CDR1 is SEHNR and CDR2 is FQNEAQ (reference sequence). The CDR3, as DNA: TGTGCCAGCAGCTTAGGGACAGGGGGAGACTCCTACAATGAGCAGTTCTTC. Its translation: CASSLGTGGDSYNEQFF.

This clone occurred a few times. The chain recombines TRBV7-2 with TRBJ2-5; 7 positions agree with TRBD2. The CDR3 has 15 residues. Looked up from germline, CDR1 is SGHTA and CDR2 is FQGNSA. V lost 4 bases, J lost 2 bases, and 7 bases stayed unmatched. The CDR3 nucleotides are TGTGCCAGCAGCTCAAAGCGGGGTCCACAAGAGACCCAGTACTTC. It yields the protein CASSSKRGPQETQYF.

Note on this clone: This same CDR3 is encoded by further DNA sequences in the sample. V gene TRBV4-3 combines with J gene TRBJ2-3; D is perhaps TRBD1 (5 bases). This CDR3 comprises 14 residues. V was shortened by 3 bases and J by 0 bases, with 7 bases between the two germline ends. The germline CDR1 and CDR2 sequences are LGHNA and YSLEER. CDR3 protein: CASSHRQSTDTQYF. For the CDR3, the DNA is TGCGCCAGCAGCCATAGACAGAGCACAGATACGCAGTATTTT.

This rearrangement joins TRBV4-2 to TRBJ2-1; 8 bases are a match to TRBD2. The V segment lost 0 bases and the J segment 7 bases; nucleotides outside the gene matches: 5. Germline CDR1 and CDR2: LGHNA and YNFKEQ. The CDR3 totals 15 residues. CDR3 region: CASSQDRAGGNEQFF. The CDR3 nucleotides are TGTGCCAGCAGCCAAGATCGGGCGGGGGGAAATGAGCAGTTCTTC.

This clone occurred a few times. Other nucleotide sequences in the sample specify the same CDR3. This sequence joins TRBV7-9 and TRBJ1-5; D remains unclear. The ends were cut back, 1 base at V and 5 bases at J, with 3 bases in the middle. The CDR3 totals 12 residues. Germline values: CDR1 SEHNR, CDR2 FQNEAQ (reference sequence). The CDR3 loop is CASSLVDQPQHF. The CDR3, as DNA: TGTGCCAGCAGCTTAGTCGATCAGCCCCAGCATTTT.

The V gene is TRBV4-2, the J gene TRBJ2-5; D gene uncertain. The better agreement between TRBJ2-7 and the DNA end casts doubt on the J call. CDR3 length equals 14 residues. Germline assignment: CDR1 LGHNA and CDR2 YNFKEQ. The CDR3 protein is CASSQGGVFYEQYF. CDR3 in DNA: TGTGCCAGCAGCCAAGGAGGAGTGTTCTACGAGCAGTACTTC.